This TCR beta chain was recovered during a study of cytomegalovirus exposure and HLA in healthy donors. Study context: Across more than 350 genotyped donors, over 70% landed in the Caucasian-associated ancestry cluster. The study, taken as a whole, reports: An assumption of roughly uniform sequencing depth across donors underlay the presence/absence analyses.

On this clone: The antigen remains undetermined.

13 Jbeta primers and 60 Vbeta primers were used for the PCR. The data were produced by immunoSEQ multiplex PCR, yet TCRdb's version contains in-frame clones alone and is incomplete. Here the sample spans around 160,000 clones, more than 65% being singletons. Per the germline V gene, CDR1 is KGHSH and CDR2 is LQKENI. J was trimmed by 4 bases and V by 4 bases; bases with no gene match: 4. The CDR3 has 14 residues. The TCR originated in a woman between 40 and 50 years old in good health and CMV-seropositive. The sequenced sample consisted of PBMCs. The V gene is TRBV18, the J gene TRBJ2-1; 7 bases are a match to TRBD2. In DNA form, the CDR3 reads TGTGCCAGCTCACAGCGCGGGGGTTACAATGAGCAGTTCTTC. Translation: CASSQRGGYNEQFF.